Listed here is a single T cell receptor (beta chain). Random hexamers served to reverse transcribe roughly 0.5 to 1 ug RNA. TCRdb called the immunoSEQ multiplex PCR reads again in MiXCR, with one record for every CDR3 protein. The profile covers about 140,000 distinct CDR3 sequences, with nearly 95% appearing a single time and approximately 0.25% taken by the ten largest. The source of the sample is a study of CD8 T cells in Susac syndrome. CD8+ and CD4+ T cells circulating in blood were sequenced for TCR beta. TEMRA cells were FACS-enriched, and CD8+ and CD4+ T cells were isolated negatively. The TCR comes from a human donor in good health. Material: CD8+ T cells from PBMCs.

CDR3 sequence reads: CSVDREPHTGELFF. Written as DNA, the CDR3 is TGCAGCGTTGATCGTGAGCCGCACACCGGGGAGCTGTTTTTT. The chain has TRBV29-1 and TRBJ2-2; D unclear. The CDR3 runs 14 residues. The V gene's germline CDR1 is SQVTM and CDR2 ANQGSEA. V was shortened by 3 bases and J by 3 bases, with 11 bases between the two germline ends.